A selection of T cell receptor beta chains follows, all from one sample in a study of blood T cell repertoires in COVID-19. Generated by immunoSEQ multiplex PCR, the TCRdb table keeps only in-frame clones and is missing some. Of 130,000 to 150,000 clones listed, about nine tenths are singletons. The sample taken for sequencing was peripheral blood. The receptor source for this set is a man aged 50-59 years with active or convalescent COVID-19. CDR3s include the opening cysteine and the closing phenylalanine or tryptophan. The D gene is left open where the match is weak. Clone size is stated in some rows and not others, as once, few, many or a class when expanded.

. | . | TRBJ2-2 | TRBV29-1 | TGCAGCGTTGGACAGTCCACGAACACCGGGGAGCTGTTTTTT | CSVGQSTNTGELFF
. | . | TRBJ2-3 | TRBV3-1/TRBV3-2 | TGTGCCAGCAGCCAGTCCAGAGATACGCAGTATTTT | CASSQSRDTQYF
. | . | TRBJ1-2 | TRBV27 | TGTGCCAGCAGTTTATCTCATTCAACAGGGAACTATGGCTACACCTTC | CASSLSHSTGNYGYTF
TRBD1 | . | TRBJ1-1 | TRBV19 | TGTGCCAGTAGTAAAGGGGGGACAGGGGCCCTGAACACTGAAGCTTTCTTT | CASSKGGTGALNTEAFF
. | many | TRBJ2-7 | TRBV27 | TGTGCCAGCAGTCTCCCGCCTAGAGTCGGCGAGCAGTACTTC | CASSLPPRVGEQYF
. | . | TRBJ2-1 | TRBV10-3 | TGTGCCGTAAGGGAGAGGCTCAATGAGCAGTTCTTC | CAVRERLNEQFF
. | . | TRBJ1-5 | TRBV3-1/TRBV3-2 | TGTGCCAGCAGCCAAGACCCCGCGGGTTACTGGCCCCAGCATTTT | CASSQDPAGYWPQHF
TRBD2 | . | TRBJ2-4 | TRBV15 | TGTGCCACCAGCAGAGATCGTACTAGCGGGACCCTAGCCAAAAACATTCAGTACTTC | CATSRDRTSGTLAKNIQYF
TRBD1 | . | TRBJ1-4 | TRBV27 | TGTGCCAGCAGTTACAGGGGCGCGAATGAAAAACTGTTTTTT | CASSYRGANEKLFF
TRBD2 | . | TRBJ2-2 | TRBV14 | TGTGCCAGCAGCCAAGAGGCGGGGGTACGCACCGGGGAGCTGTTTTTT | CASSQEAGVRTGELFF
. | . | TRBJ1-6 | TRBV5-1 | TGCGCCAGCAGCTTGGACGGAGGGTATAATTCACCCCTCCACTTT | CASSLDGGYNSPLHF
TRBD1 | . | TRBJ1-2 | TRBV19 | TGTGCCAGTACCCCGGGGGACAGGGTCGGCTATGGCTACACCTTC | CASTPGDRVGYGYTF
. | . | TRBJ1-4 | TRBV2 | TGTGCCAGCAAAGTTAGAAAGTTCCCAACTAATGAAAAACTGTTTTTT | CASKVRKFPTNEKLFF
TRBD1 | . | TRBJ2-5 | TRBV7-2 | TGTGCCAGCAGCCCAGGGGGACGGAACCAAGAGACCCAGTACTTC | CASSPGGRNQETQYF
TRBD1 | . | TRBJ2-1 | TRBV11-2 | TGTGCCAGCAGCTCACGACAGGGTCAGTACTCCTACAATGAGCAGTTCTTC | CASSSRQGQYSYNEQFF
. | . | TRBJ2-1 | TRBV24-1 | TGTGCCACCAGTGAAACAGGGTGGGAGCAGTTCTTC | CATSETGWEQFF
. | . | TRBJ2-7 | TRBV19 | TGTGCCAGTAGTTTCAAGGGGACCTACGAGCAGTACTTC | CASSFKGTYEQYF
. | . | TRBJ1-1 | TRBV6-5 | TGTGCCAGCAGTTACGGAGGGCTGGACACTGAAGCTTTCTTT | CASSYGGLDTEAFF
. | . | TRBJ1-6 | TRBV28 | TGTGCCAGTTCGACAGAAAGCTATAATTCACCCCTCCACTTT | CASSTESYNSPLHF
TRBD2 | . | TRBJ2-7 | TRBV5-1 | TGCGCCAGCAGCCGAAGGACTAGCGGGAGCTACGAGCAGTACTTC | CASSRRTSGSYEQYF
TRBD2 | . | TRBJ2-7 | TRBV7-6 | TGTGCCAGCAGCCCTCGTCCTAGCGGGTCCTACGAGCAGTACTTC | CASSPRPSGSYEQYF
. | . | TRBJ2-1 | TRBV5-1 | TGCGCCAGCAGCTTCACCGGGAGCTACAATGAGCAGTTCTTC | CASSFTGSYNEQFF
TRBD1 | . | TRBJ2-7 | TRBV12-3/TRBV12-4 | TGTGCCAGCAGCCCGACAGGGCGCTACGAGCAGTACTTC | CASSPTGRYEQYF
. | . | TRBJ2-3 | TRBV2 | TGTGCCAGCAGTATTGCGTCTATATTTGATACGCAGTATTTT | CASSIASIFDTQYF
TRBD1 | . | TRBJ1-1 | TRBV6-5 | TGTGCCAGCAGGGCAGGGGGCAACACTGAAGCTTTCTTT | CASRAGGNTEAFF
TRBD2 | . | TRBJ2-7 | TRBV6-5 | TGTGCCAGCACCCTGACTAGCGGGAGCTCCTACGAGCAGTACTTC | CASTLTSGSSYEQYF
TRBD1 | once | TRBJ2-1 | TRBV29-1 | TGCAGCGTTGAAGGCCGGGACAGGGGGAGGGGTGAGCAGTTCTTC | CSVEGRDRGRGEQFF
. | . | TRBJ2-6 | TRBV5-4 | TGTGCCAGCAGCCAAGGACAGCGCTCTGGGGCCAACGTCCTGACTTTC | CASSQGQRSGANVLTF
TRBD1 | . | TRBJ1-5 | TRBV24-1 | TGTGCCACCAGTGATAGGACAGGGGGCGCCGGGCAGCCCCAGCATTTT | CATSDRTGGAGQPQHF
TRBD1 | . | TRBJ2-7 | TRBV7-8 | TGTGCCAGCAGCTTAGAGGGACAGGGGTTTTACGAGCAGTACTTC | CASSLEGQGFYEQYF
TRBD1 | . | TRBJ2-7 | TRBV7-9 | TGTGCCAGCAGCTTAGCCGGGACAGGGCTTTCCGAGCAGTACTTC | CASSLAGTGLSEQYF
. | . | TRBJ2-1 | TRBV27 | TGTGCCAGCAGTTCGACAGCCGATCTCTTATTTGAGCAGTTCTTC | CASSSTADLLFEQFF
TRBD1 | . | TRBJ2-2 | TRBV7-2 | TGTGCCAGCAGCAAAGACAGGGGGGGCACCGGGGAGCTGTTTTTT | CASSKDRGGTGELFF
TRBD1 | . | TRBJ1-4 | TRBV5-1 | TGCGCCAGCAGTTCGGACAGGGTCGATGAAAAACTGTTTTTT | CASSSDRVDEKLFF
. | . | TRBJ2-3 | TRBV28 | TGTGCCAGCATTGCCCGGTCCTTCCACTACACAGATACGCAGTATTTT | CASIARSFHYTDTQYF
. | . | TRBJ2-3 | TRBV9 | TGTGCCAGCAGCGTACGGGAGAGGACAGATACGCAGTATTTT | CASSVRERTDTQYF
. | . | TRBJ2-5 | TRBV6-5 | TGTGCCAGCAGGTCTTATAGGAGTTGGCAGACCCAGTACTTC | CASRSYRSWQTQYF
. | . | TRBJ1-2 | TRBV7-2 | TGTGCCAGCAGCCCCGCCGCCGGCTATGGCTACACCTTC | CASSPAAGYGYTF
TRBD2 | . | TRBJ2-7 | TRBV7-2 | TGTGCCAGCAGCTTAGGAAGCGGGGATTTTTACGAGCAGTACTTC | CASSLGSGDFYEQYF
. | . | TRBJ1-2 | TRBV7-2 | TGTGCCAGCAGCTTCAGGCGTTTAGGGCGGGATGGCTACACCTTC | CASSFRRLGRDGYTF